Below, one TCR beta chain is given with its context. Antigen specificity is unknown. Germline CDR1 and CDR2: MNHNY and SVGAGI (reference sequence). Trimming removed 0 bases from V and 6 bases from J, with 12 bases in between. The CDR3 has 15 residues. The sample comes from a study of cytomegalovirus exposure and HLA in healthy donors. Overall study: Genetic ancestry analysis placed around 76% of the approximately 400 donors that were genotyped in the Caucasian-associated cluster.

A multiplex PCR was run with 60 Vbeta primers and 13 Jbeta primers. TCRdb's copy holds only in-frame clones and misses some; the assay was immunoSEQ multiplex PCR. The data show roughly 120,000 clones, 60% to 75% seen once. Study findings and constraints: A later analysis found TCR association rates differed by HLA locus, highest for DRB1 and lowest for HLA-C.

The chain uses TRBV6-6 and TRBJ2-1; D remains unclear. The sequence came from a woman between 50 and 59 years old in good health and CMV-seropositive. Specimen: PBMCs. CDR3: CASSYSSGSGNEQFF. DNA for the CDR3: TGTGCCAGCAGTTACTCTTCCGGGTCGGGCAATGAGCAGTTCTTC.